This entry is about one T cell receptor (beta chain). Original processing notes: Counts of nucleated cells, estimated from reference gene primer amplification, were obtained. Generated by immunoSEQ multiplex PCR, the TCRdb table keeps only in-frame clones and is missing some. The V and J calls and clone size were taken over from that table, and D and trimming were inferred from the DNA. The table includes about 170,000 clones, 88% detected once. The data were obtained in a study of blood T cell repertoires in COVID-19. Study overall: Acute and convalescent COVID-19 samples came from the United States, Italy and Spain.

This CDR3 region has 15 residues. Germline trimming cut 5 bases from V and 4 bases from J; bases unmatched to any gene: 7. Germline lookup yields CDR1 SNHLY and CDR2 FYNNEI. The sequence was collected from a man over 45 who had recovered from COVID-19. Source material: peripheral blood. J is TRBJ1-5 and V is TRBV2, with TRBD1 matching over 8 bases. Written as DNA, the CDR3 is TGTGCCAGCAGTATCCTTCGACAGGGGAATCAGCCCCAGCATTTT. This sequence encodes CASSILRQGNQPQHF. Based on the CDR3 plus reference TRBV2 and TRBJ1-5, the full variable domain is EPEVTQTPSHQVTQMGQEVILRCVPISNHLYFYWYRQILGQKVEFLVSFYNNEISEKSEIFDDQFSVERPDGSNFTLKIRSTKLEDSAMYFCASSILRQGNQPQHFGDGTRLSIL.